The clone carrying this T cell receptor (beta chain) was counted many times. Its antigen is still unknown. MiXCR, applied by TCRdb to the 5' RACE reads, yields one record per CDR3 protein. The sample lists some 16,000 distinct CDR3 sequences; under 7.5% were seen once. Time point meaning: sample taken at primary tumor resection. Patients with untreated early-stage non-small cell lung cancer, numbering 72, were the donors. CDR1 and CDR2 (germline): SQVTM, ANQGSEA. The germline V and J ends were trimmed by 1 base and 10 bases, with 8 bases remaining between them. The CDR3 length is 11 residues. The source of the sample is a study of spatial heterogeneity in lung cancer. Findings and caveats of the study: Counts of expanded alpha and beta TCRs within tumors tracked the tumor nonsynonymous mutation count.

Source: lung tumor tissue, taken at surgery. The receptor comes from a female donor with early-stage non-small cell lung cancer. J is TRBJ2-1 and V is TRBV29-1; D gene unclear. CDR3 in DNA: TGCAGCGTTGAAGTCGGTTGGGAGCAGTTCTTC. Its translation is CSVEVGWEQFF.